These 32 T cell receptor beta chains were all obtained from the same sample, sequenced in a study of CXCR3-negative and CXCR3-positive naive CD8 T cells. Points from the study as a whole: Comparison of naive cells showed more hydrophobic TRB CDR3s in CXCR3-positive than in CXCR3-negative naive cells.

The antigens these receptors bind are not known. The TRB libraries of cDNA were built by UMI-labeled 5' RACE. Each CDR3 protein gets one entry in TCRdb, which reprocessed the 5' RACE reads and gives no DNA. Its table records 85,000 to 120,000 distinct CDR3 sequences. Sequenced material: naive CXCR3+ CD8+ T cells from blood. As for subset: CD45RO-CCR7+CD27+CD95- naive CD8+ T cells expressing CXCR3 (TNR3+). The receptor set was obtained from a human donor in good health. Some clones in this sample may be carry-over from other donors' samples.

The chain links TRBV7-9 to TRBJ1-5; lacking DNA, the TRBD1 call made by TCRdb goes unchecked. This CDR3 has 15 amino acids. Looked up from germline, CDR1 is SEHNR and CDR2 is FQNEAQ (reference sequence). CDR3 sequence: CASSLEGSSNQPQHF.

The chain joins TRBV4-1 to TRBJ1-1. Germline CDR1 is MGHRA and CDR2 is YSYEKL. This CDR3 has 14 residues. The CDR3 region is CASSHPDLNTEAFF.

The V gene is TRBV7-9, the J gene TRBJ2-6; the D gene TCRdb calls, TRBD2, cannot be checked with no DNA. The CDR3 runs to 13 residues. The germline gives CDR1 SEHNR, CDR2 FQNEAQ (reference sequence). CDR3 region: CASSFSLSNVLTF.

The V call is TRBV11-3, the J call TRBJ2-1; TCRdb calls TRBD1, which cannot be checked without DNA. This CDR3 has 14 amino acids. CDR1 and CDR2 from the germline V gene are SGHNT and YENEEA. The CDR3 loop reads CASSPMSGYNEQFF. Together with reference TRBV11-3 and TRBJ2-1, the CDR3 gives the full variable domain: EAGVVQSPRYKIIEKKQPVAFWCNPISGHNTLYWYLQNLGQGPELLIRYENEEAVDDSQLPKDRFSAERLKGVDSTLKIQPAELGDSAVYLCASSPMSGYNEQFFGPGTRLTVL.

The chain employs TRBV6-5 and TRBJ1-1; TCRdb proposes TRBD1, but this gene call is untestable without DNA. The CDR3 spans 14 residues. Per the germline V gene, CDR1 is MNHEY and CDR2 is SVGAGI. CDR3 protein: CASGQRGLNTEAFF.

This CDR3 reads CSVGAPGYGYTF. This chain uses TRBV29-1 with TRBJ1-2; the D call of TRBD1 rests on TCRdb alone, since no DNA is present to check it. Germline V gene sequence: CDR1 SQVTM, CDR2 ANQGSEA. This CDR3 has 12 amino acids.

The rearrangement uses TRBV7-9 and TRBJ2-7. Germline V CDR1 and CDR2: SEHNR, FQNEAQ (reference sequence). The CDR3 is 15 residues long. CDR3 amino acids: CASSLLGGSSYEQYF.

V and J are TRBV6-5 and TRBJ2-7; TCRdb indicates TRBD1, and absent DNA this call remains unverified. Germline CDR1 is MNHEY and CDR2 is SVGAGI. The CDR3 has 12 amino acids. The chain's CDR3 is CASSFRGEEQYF.

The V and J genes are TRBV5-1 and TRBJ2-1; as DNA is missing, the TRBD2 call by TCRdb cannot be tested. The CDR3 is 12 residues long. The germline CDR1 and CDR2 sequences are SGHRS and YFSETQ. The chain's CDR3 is CASSRSVTEQFF.

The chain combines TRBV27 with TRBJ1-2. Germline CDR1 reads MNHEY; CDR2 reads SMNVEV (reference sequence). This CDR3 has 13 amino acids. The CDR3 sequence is CASSLKAGYGYTF.

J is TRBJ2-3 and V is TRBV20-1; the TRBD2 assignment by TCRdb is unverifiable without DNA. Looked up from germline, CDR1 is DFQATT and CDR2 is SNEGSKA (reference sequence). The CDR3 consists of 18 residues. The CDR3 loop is CSARDPLGQREGTDTQYF.

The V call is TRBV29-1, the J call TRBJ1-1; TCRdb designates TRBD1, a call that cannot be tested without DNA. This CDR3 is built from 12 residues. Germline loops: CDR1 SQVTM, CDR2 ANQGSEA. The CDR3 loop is CSAGQLNTEAFF.

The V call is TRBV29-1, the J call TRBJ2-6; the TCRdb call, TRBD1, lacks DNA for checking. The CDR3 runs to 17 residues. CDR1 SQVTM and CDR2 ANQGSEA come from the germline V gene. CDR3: CSVAGTDANSGANVLTF.

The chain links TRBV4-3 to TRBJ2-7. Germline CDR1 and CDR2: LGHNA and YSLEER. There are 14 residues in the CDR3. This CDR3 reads CASSQVLYTYEQYF.

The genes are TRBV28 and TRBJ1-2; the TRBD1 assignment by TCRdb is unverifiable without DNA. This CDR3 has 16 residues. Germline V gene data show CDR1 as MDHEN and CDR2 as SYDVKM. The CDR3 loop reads CASSRPVTGAGYGYTF.

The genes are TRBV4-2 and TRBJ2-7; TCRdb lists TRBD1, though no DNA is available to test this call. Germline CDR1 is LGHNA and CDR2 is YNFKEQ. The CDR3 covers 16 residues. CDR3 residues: CASSQESGDSAYEQYF.

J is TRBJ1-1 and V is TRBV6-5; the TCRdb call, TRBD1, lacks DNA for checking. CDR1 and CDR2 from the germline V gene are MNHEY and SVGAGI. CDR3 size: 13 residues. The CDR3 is CASSWATDTEAFF.

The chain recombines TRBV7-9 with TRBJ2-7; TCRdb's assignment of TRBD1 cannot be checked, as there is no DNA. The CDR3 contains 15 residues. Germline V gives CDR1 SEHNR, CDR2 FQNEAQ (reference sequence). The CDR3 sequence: CASSLAKTGDYEQYF.

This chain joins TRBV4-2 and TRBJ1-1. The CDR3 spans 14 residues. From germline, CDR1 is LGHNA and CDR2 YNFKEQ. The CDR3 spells CASSQEQHNTEAFF.

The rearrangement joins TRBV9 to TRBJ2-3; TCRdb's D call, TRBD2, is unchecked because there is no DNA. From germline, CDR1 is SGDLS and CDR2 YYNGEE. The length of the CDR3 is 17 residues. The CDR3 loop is CASSRTSGGPVTDTQYF.

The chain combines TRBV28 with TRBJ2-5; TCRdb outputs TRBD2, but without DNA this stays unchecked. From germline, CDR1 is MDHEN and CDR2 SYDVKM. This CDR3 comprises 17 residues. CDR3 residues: CASSPGTSTSWQETQYF.

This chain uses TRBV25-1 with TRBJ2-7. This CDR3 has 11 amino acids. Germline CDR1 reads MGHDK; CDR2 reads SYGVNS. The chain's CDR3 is CASSDGFEQYF.

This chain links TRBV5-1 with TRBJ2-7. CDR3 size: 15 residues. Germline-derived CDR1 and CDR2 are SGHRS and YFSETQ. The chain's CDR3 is CASSLGRIEFGEQYF.

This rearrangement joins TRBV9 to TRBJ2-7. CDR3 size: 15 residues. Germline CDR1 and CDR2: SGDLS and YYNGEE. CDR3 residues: CASSRAGDTTYEQYF. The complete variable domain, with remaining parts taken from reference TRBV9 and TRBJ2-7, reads DSGVTQTPKHLITATGQRVTLRCSPRSGDLSVYWYQQSLDQGLQFLIQYYNGEERAKGNILERFSAQQFPDLHSELNLSSLELGDSALYFCASSRAGDTTYEQYFGPGTRLTVT.

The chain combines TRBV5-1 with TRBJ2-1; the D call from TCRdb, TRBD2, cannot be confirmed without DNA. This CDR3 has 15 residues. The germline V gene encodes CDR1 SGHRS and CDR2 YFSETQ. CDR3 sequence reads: CASSLIAGTYNEQFF. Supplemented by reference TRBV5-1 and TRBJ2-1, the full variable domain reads KAGVTQTPRYLIKTRGQQVTLSCSPISGHRSVSWYQQTPGQGLQFLFEYFSETQRNKGNFPGRFSGRQFSNSRSEMNVSTLELGDSALYLCASSLIAGTYNEQFFGPGTRLTVL.

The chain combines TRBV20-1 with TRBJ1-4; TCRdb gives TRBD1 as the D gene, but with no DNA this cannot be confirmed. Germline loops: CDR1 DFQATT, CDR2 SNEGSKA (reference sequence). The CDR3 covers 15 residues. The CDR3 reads CSARAPGGLDEKLFF.

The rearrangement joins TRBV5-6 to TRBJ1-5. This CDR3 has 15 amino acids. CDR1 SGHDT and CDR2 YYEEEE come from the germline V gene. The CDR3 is CASSFWELSNQPQHF.

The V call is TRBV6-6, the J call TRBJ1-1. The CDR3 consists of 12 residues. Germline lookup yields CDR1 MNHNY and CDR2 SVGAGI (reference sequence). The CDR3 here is CASSVDDTEAFF.

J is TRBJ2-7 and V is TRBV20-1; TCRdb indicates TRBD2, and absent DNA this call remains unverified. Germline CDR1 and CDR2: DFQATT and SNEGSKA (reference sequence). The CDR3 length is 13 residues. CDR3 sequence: CSARGRGGGEQYF.

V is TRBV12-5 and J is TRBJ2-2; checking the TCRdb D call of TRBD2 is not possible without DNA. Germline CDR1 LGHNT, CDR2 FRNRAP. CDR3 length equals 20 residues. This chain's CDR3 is CASGSTTETSGRVNTGELFF.

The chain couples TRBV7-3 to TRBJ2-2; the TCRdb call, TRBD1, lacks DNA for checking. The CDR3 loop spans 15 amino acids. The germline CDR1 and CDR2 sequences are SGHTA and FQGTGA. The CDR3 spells CASSLSRGAGGELFF.

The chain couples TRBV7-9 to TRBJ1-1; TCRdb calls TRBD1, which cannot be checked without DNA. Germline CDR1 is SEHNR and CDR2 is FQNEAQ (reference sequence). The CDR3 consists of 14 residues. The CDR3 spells CASSKDRDLTEAFF.